A single sample is the source of the 26 T cell receptor beta chains below, sequenced in a study of siplizumab effects on memory and regulatory T cells. Libraries were prepared by immunoSEQ multiplex PCR; TCRdb keeps only in-frame clonotypes and omits some of them. Of 57,000 or so clones in the sample, approximately 93% are singletons; the top ten hold roughly two fifths. The sample comprised CD8+ T cells sorted from blood. The receptors derive from a human donor in good health.

V is TRBV25-1 and J is TRBJ2-1; 13 bases fit TRBD2. From germline, CDR1 is MGHDK and CDR2 SYGVNS. With 3 bases clipped from V and 6 bases from J, the junction kept 8 bases outside the gene matches. The CDR3 spans 17 residues. The CDR3 bases are TGTGCCAGCAGTGATACTAGCGGGAGGGTCCCTCTCAATGAGCAGTTCTTC. It encodes CASSDTSGRVPLNEQFF.

The chain uses TRBV5-1 and TRBJ1-1; D call uncertain. Per germline, CDR1 SGHRS and CDR2 YFSETQ. V shed 4 bases and J shed 4 bases, with 8 bases lying between them. The CDR3 has 12 amino acids. As DNA, the CDR3 is TGCGCCAGCAGCGGAGCAAGCACTGAAGCTTTCTTT. Translating gives CASSGASTEAFF.

CDR3 coding DNA: TGTGCCAGCACCATAGCGGGGGCCCAAGATACGCAGTATTTT. Translation gives CASTIAGAQDTQYF. The chain recombines TRBV27 with TRBJ2-3, with 9 bases matching TRBD2. With V trimmed by 7 bases and J by 5 bases, 7 bases remained unmatched. Germline V CDR1 and CDR2: MNHEY, SMNVEV (reference sequence). This CDR3 has 14 amino acids.

This sequence joins TRBV7-8 and TRBJ2-5; tentatively, D is TRBD2 (6 bases). V was clipped by 11 bases and J by 5 bases, with 21 bases between them. The CDR3 is 14 amino acids. Germline V gives CDR1 SGHVS, CDR2 FQNEAQ. CDR3 sequence: CALTGTASGETQYF. For the CDR3, the DNA is TGTGCCCTCACCGGGACGGCGAGCGGGGAGACCCAGTACTTC.

This clone has only a few counts. This rearrangement joins TRBV7-9 to TRBJ1-1, with D unclear. This CDR3 is 15 amino acids long. Germline V gives CDR1 SEHNR, CDR2 FQNEAQ (reference sequence). The V and J ends lost 5 bases and 0 bases respectively, with 13 bases between them. The CDR3 DNA reads TGTGCCAGCAGCCTGGTAGGGTCTATGAACACTGAAGCTTTCTTT. This sequence encodes CASSLVGSMNTEAFF.

This clone was seen once. The chain carries TRBV2 and TRBJ2-2; D remains ambiguous. This CDR3 comprises 13 residues. V dropped 4 bases and J dropped 2 bases, with 5 bases sitting between them. Germline lookup yields CDR1 SNHLY and CDR2 FYNNEI. The CDR3 here is CASSGENTGELFF. The CDR3 region has the DNA TGTGCCAGCAGTGGGGAAAACACCGGGGAGCTGTTTTTT.

The chain is built from TRBV6-5 and TRBJ2-1; D gene uncertain. V gave up 8 bases and J gave up 6 bases, with 17 bases separating them. The germline V gene encodes CDR1 MNHEY and CDR2 SVGAGI. The CDR3 length is 14 residues. CDR3 bases: TGTGCCAGCTCAGATCCATCTTTAGCCAATGAGCAGTTCTTC. It translates to CASSDPSLANEQFF.

The chain links TRBV14 to TRBJ2-1, with 7 positions matching TRBD2. There are 16 residues in the CDR3. Per germline, CDR1 SGHDN and CDR2 FVKESK. After removal of 3 bases from V and 1 base from J, the junction contained 6 bases not matched to a gene. CDR3: CASSHGRRSSYNEQFF. CDR3 sequence (DNA): TGTGCCAGCAGCCACGGGAGGCGGTCGTCCTACAATGAGCAGTTCTTC. Combining the CDR3 with reference TRBV14 and TRBJ2-1 gives the whole variable domain EAGVTQFPSHSVIEKGQTVTLRCDPISGHDNLYWYRRVMGKEIKFLLHFVKESKQDESGMPNNRFLAERTGGTYSTLKVQPAELEDSGVYFCASSHGRRSSYNEQFFGPGTRLTVL.

The chain combines TRBV9 with TRBJ2-7, with a possible D match to TRBD2 (6 bases). Germline V CDR1 and CDR2: SGDLS, YYNGEE. Trimming took off 0 bases at V and 5 bases at J, with 9 bases between the two ends. CDR3 length: 13 amino acids. This CDR3 is CASSVVGGNEQYF. CDR3 DNA sequence: TGTGCCAGCAGCGTAGTGGGAGGTAACGAGCAGTACTTC.

This clone was found a few times. The CDR3 here is CASSTQERAGTFMETQYF. For the CDR3, the DNA is TGTGCCAGCAGCACACAGGAGCGAGCAGGGACGTTCATGGAGACCCAGTACTTC. The chain combines TRBV7-9 with TRBJ2-5; tentatively, D is TRBD1 or TRBD2 (5 bases each). The CDR3 consists of 18 residues. Trimming took 5 bases from V and 5 from J, leaving 27 bases between them. Germline CDR1 is SEHNR and CDR2 is FQNEAQ (reference sequence).

The CDR3 sequence is CASSIGQGRITDTQYF. Here the CDR3 DNA reads TGCGCCAGCAGCATTGGACAGGGGCGCATAACAGATACGCAGTATTTT. The genes are TRBV5-1 and TRBJ2-3; 9 bases map to TRBD1. CDR3 length: 16 residues. V trimming: 4 bases; J trimming: 3 bases; junction bases outside the gene matches: 9. CDR1 and CDR2 (germline): SGHRS, YFSETQ. The full variable domain, completed using reference TRBV5-1 and TRBJ2-3, is KAGVTQTPRYLIKTRGQQVTLSCSPISGHRSVSWYQQTPGQGLQFLFEYFSETQRNKGNFPGRFSGRQFSNSRSEMNVSTLELGDSALYLCASSIGQGRITDTQYFGPGTRLTVL.

The gene calls are TRBV28 and TRBJ2-3, with D uncertain. The CDR3 extends over 14 amino acids. Trimming stripped 3 bases from V and 8 bases from J, with 15 bases between. Germline-derived CDR1 and CDR2 are MDHEN and SYDVKM. DNA for the CDR3: TGTGCCAGCAGTTTGACAAAACCAAAAAGTACGCAGTATTTT. Translating gives CASSLTKPKSTQYF.

CDR3: CASSLRTSGSLYNEQFF. The CDR3 DNA sequence: TGTGCCAGCAGCTTAAGGACTAGCGGGAGCCTATACAATGAGCAGTTCTTC. The V gene is TRBV7-9, the J gene TRBJ2-1, with 13 bases identical to TRBD2. The V segment lost 2 bases and the J segment 4 bases; nucleotides outside the gene matches: 5. Germline V CDR1 and CDR2: SEHNR, FQNEAQ (reference sequence). The CDR3 length is 17 residues.

In DNA, the CDR3 is TGTGCCAGCAGCCCGGGTGGGGGATTGGGACAGAGCACAGATACGCAGTATTTT. Translated: CASSPGGGLGQSTDTQYF. This chain connects TRBV7-3 to TRBJ2-3; 7 positions agree with TRBD1. The V gene end was trimmed by 5 bases and the J gene end by 0 bases; junction bases not matched to a gene: 14. This CDR3 contains 18 residues. The germline gives CDR1 SGHTA, CDR2 FQGTGA.

The chain employs TRBV18 and TRBJ2-7; a possible D gene is TRBD2 (6 bases). CDR1 and CDR2 (germline): KGHSH, LQKENI. This CDR3 region has 15 residues. V was cut by 3 bases and J by 3 bases, with 15 bases left in between. For the CDR3, the DNA is TGTGCCAGCTCACCCTTGGTTGGGCGGGACTACGAGCAGTACTTC. Protein: CASSPLVGRDYEQYF. Filled out from reference TRBV18 and TRBJ2-7, the complete variable domain reads NAGVMQNPRHLVRRRGQEARLRCSPMKGHSHVYWYRQLPEEGLKFMVYLQKENIIDESGMPKERFSAEFPKEGPSILRIQQVVRGDSAAYFCASSPLVGRDYEQYFGPGTRLTVT.

The chain joins TRBV27 to TRBJ2-7; a weak D match, TRBD2 (5 bases). The germline CDR1 and CDR2 sequences are MNHEY and SMNVEV (reference sequence). The CDR3 consists of 12 residues. The V and J ends lost 8 bases and 4 bases respectively, with 12 bases between them. The CDR3 region has the DNA TGTGCCAGCGGTCCTGAGGGATACGAGCAGTACTTC. Translated: CASGPEGYEQYF.

J is TRBJ2-3 and V is TRBV27, with D perhaps TRBD1 (5 bases). The length of the CDR3 is 14 residues. V was trimmed by 2 bases and J by 4 bases, leaving 10 bases between them. The V gene's germline CDR1 is MNHEY and CDR2 SMNVEV (reference sequence). CDR3 DNA sequence: TGTGCCAGCAGTTTACCAGGGCGGCCAGATACGCAGTATTTT. Its protein product is CASSLPGRPDTQYF.

The rearrangement uses TRBV7-8 and TRBJ1-2; 7 positions match TRBD1. This CDR3 contains 12 residues. CDR1 is SGHVS and CDR2 is FQNEAQ in the germline V gene. J was trimmed by 0 bases and V by 9 bases; bases with no gene match: 1. DNA of the CDR3: TGTGCCAGTGGGACAGCTAACTATGGCTACACCTTC. As protein: CASGTANYGYTF.

A few counts support this clone. The chain recombines TRBV6-1 with TRBJ2-7; the match to TRBD1 covers 8 bases. The CDR3 spans 15 residues. Trimming took 1 base from V and 0 from J; bases not matched to a gene: 2. Germline V CDR1 and CDR2: MNHNS, SASEGT. CDR3 DNA sequence: TGTGCCAGCAGTGAAGGGGGGACAGGCTCCTACGAGCAGTACTTC. As protein: CASSEGGTGSYEQYF.

This rearrangement joins TRBV27 to TRBJ2-2; D is unclear. Trimming removed 6 bases at V and 3 bases at J, with 11 bases between. Germline values: CDR1 MNHEY, CDR2 SMNVEV (reference sequence). This CDR3 comprises 14 residues. Here the CDR3 DNA reads TGTGCCAGCAGCCCCCCTACACACACCGGGGAGCTGTTTTTT. Translated, it gives CASSPPTHTGELFF.

The J gene is TRBJ1-5, the V gene TRBV7-8, with no clear D. Trimming removed 5 bases from V and 5 bases from J, with 16 bases in between. The CDR3 extends over 15 amino acids. The V gene's germline CDR1 is SGHVS and CDR2 FQNEAQ. The CDR3, as DNA: TGTGCCAGCAGCCCGCGGGTGTGGGAGCATCAGCCCCAGCATTTT. Translated, it gives CASSPRVWEHQPQHF.

The chain is built from TRBV2 and TRBJ1-1, with D hard to call. V was clipped by 6 bases and J by 4 bases, with 6 bases between them. Germline CDR1 and CDR2: SNHLY and FYNNEI. The CDR3 sequence is 11 residues long. CDR3 in DNA: TGTGCCAGCAGGGACCTCACTGAAGCTTTCTTT. Protein sequence: CASRDLTEAFF.

A remark on this clone: At one end the junction does not follow the germline gene, possibly because of a read error. Other DNA sequences in this sample translate to the same CDR3. The J gene is TRBJ2-2, the V gene TRBV28, with a weak D call TRBD2 (6 bases). The CDR3 has 13 amino acids. Germline lookup yields CDR1 MDHEN and CDR2 SYDVKM. The CDR3 loop reads CASSGGDRGELFF. DNA for the CDR3: TGTGCCAGCAGTGGTGGGGACCGCGGGGAGCTGTTTTTC.

As concerns this clone: The junction does not match germline at one end; this may be a read error. This chain connects TRBV29-1 to TRBJ1-2, with D uncertain. Germline V gene sequence: CDR1 SQVTM, CDR2 ANQGSEA. The CDR3 extends over 13 amino acids. The CDR3: CSVVLARSYDYTF. CDR3 DNA sequence: TGCAGCGTTGTTCTGGCGAGGAGCTATGACTACACCTTC.

The rearrangement joins TRBV6-1 to TRBJ2-2; 13 bases fit TRBD2. The CDR3 is made up of 18 amino acids. Germline V lookup: CDR1 MNHNS, CDR2 SASEGT. Unmatched junction bases numbered 11, after V lost 4 bases and J lost 6 bases. This CDR3 reads CASSAESGTSGMAGELFF. The CDR3 DNA is TGTGCCAGCAGTGCAGAGTCCGGGACTAGCGGGATGGCCGGGGAGCTGTTTTTT.

The chain is built from TRBV19 and TRBJ2-7; TRBD2 agrees at 8 bases. V shed 11 bases, J shed 3 bases, and the junction held 12 bases outside the gene matches. In germline, CDR1 is LNHDA, CDR2 SQIVND (reference sequence). This CDR3 spans 14 amino acids. In DNA form, the CDR3 reads TGTGCCCCCACCGTCGGGGGGGACTTCTACGAGCAGTACTTC. This gives the protein CAPTVGGDFYEQYF. The full variable domain, rest sourced from reference TRBV19 and TRBJ2-7, is DGGITQSPKYLFRKEGQNVTLSCEQNLNHDAMYWYRQDPGQGLRLIYYSQIVNDFQKGDIAEGYSVSREKKESFPLTVTSAQKNPTAFYLCAPTVGGDFYEQYFGPGTRLTVT.